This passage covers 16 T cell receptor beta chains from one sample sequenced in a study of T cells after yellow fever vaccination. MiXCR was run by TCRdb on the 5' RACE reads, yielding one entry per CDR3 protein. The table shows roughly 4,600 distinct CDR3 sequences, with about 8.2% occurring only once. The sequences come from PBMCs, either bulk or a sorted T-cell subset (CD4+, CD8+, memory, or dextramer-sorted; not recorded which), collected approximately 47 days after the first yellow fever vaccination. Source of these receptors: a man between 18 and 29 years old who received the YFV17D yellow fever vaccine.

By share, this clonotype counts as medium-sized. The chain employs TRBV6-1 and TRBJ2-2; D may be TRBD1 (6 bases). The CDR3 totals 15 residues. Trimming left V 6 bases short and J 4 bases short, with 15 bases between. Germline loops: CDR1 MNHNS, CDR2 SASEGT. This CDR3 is CASSPGVPATGELFF. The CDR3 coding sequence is TGTGCCAGCAGCCCAGGGGTTCCGGCCACCGGGGAGCTGTTTTTT.

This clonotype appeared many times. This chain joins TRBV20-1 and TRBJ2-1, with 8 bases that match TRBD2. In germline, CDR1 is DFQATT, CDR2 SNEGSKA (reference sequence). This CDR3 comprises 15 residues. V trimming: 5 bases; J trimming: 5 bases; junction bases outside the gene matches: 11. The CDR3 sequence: CSAPGVAGFNNEQFF. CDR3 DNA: TGCAGTGCTCCCGGGGTAGCGGGGTTCAACAATGAGCAGTTCTTC.

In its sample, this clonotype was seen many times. The CDR3 loop is CASRPTGQGGLNEQFF. Written as DNA, the CDR3 is TGTGCCAGCAGGCCCACGGGACAGGGGGGTCTTAATGAGCAGTTCTTC. The chain employs TRBV2 and TRBJ2-1; TRBD1 matches 11 bases. The CDR3 has 16 residues. V dropped 6 bases and J dropped 7; count of bases not matched to a gene: 11. Germline lookup yields CDR1 SNHLY and CDR2 FYNNEI. The full variable domain, with the rest looked up from reference TRBV2 and TRBJ2-1, is EPEVTQTPSHQVTQMGQEVILRCVPISNHLYFYWYRQILGQKVEFLVSFYNNEISEKSEIFDDQFSVERPDGSNFTLKIRSTKLEDSAMYFCASRPTGQGGLNEQFFGPGTRLTVL.

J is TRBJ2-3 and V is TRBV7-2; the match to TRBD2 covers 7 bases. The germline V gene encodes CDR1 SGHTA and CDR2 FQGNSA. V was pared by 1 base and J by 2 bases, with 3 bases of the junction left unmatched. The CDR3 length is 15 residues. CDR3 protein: CASSLGGGNTDTQYF. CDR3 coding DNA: TGTGCCAGCAGCTTAGGCGGGGGTAACACAGATACGCAGTATTTT.

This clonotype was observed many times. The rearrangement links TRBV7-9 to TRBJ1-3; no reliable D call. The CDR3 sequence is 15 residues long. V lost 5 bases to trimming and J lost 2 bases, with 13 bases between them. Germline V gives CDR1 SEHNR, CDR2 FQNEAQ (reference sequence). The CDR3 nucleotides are TGTGCCAGCAGCCCCCCAGAGATGGCTGGAAACACCATATATTTT. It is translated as CASSPPEMAGNTIYF.

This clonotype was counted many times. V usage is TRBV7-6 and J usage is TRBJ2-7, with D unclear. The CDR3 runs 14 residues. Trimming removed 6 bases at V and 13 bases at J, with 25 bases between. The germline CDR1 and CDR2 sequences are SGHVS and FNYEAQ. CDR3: CASSRSAVSTTFYF. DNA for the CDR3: TGTGCCAGCAGTCGTTCCGCGGTCTCCACGACGTTCTACTTC. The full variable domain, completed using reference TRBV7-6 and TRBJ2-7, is GAGVSQSPRYKVTKRGQDVALRCDPISGHVSLYWYRQALGQGPEFLTYFNYEAQQDKSGLPNDRFSAERPEGSISTLTIQRTEQRDSAMYRCASSRSAVSTTFYFGPGTRLTVT.

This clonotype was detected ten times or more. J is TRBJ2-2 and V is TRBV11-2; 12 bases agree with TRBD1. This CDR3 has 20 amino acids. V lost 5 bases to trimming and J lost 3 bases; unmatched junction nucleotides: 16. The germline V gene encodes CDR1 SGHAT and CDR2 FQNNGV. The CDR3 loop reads CASSPRKLPGQGADTGELFF. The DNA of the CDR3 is TGTGCCAGCAGCCCTAGGAAACTACCGGGACAGGGGGCTGACACCGGGGAGCTGTTTTTT.

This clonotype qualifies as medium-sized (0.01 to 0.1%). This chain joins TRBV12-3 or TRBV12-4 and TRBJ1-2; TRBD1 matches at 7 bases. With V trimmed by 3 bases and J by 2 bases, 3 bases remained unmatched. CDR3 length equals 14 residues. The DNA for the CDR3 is TGTGCCAGCAGTTTGACAGGGTGGAACTATGGCTACACCTTC. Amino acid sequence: CASSLTGWNYGYTF.

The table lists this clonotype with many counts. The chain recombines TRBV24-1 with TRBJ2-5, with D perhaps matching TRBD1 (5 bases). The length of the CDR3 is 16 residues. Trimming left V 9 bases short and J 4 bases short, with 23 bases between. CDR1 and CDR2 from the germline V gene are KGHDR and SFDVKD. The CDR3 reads CATGRWQGGRGETQYF. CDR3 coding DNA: TGTGCCACCGGGCGGTGGCAGGGTGGTAGGGGAGAGACCCAGTACTTC.

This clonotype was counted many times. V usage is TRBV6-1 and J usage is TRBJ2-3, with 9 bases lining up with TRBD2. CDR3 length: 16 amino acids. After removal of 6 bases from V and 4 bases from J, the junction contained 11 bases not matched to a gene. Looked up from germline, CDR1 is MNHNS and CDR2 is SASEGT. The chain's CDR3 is CASSLTVRGGADTQYF. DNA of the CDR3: TGTGCCAGCAGCCTCACTGTGCGGGGGGGTGCAGATACGCAGTATTTT.

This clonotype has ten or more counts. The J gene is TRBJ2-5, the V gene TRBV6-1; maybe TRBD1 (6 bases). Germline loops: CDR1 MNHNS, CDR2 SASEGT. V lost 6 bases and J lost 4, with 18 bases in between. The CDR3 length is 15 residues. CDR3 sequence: CASRNPAVGAETQYF. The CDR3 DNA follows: TGTGCCAGCAGAAACCCAGCGGTGGGGGCAGAGACCCAGTACTTC.

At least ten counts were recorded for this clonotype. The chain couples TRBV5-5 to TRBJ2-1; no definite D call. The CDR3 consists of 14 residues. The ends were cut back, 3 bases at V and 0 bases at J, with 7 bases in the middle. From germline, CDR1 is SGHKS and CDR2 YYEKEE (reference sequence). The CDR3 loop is CASSSLGSYNEQFF. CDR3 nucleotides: TGTGCCAGCAGCTCCCTTGGCTCCTACAATGAGCAGTTCTTC.

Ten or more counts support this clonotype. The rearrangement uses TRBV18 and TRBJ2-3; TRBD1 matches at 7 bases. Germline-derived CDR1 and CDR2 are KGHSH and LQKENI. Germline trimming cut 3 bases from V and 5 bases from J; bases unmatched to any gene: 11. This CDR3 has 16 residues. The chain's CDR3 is CASSPQGQLGGDTQYF. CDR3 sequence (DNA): TGTGCCAGCTCACCGCAGGGACAGCTGGGCGGAGATACGCAGTATTTT.

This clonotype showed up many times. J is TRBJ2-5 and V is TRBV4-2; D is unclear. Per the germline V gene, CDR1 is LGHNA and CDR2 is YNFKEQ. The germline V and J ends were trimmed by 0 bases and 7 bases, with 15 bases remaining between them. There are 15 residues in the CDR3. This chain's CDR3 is CASSQEETPWSTQYF. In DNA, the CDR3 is TGTGCCAGCAGCCAAGAGGAGACACCCTGGTCGACCCAGTACTTC.

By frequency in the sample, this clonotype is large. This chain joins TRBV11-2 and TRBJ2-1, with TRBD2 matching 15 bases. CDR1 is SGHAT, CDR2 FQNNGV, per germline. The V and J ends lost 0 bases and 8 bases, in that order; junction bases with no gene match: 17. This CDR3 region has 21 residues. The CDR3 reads CASSLEHPWTSGGGFLDEQFF. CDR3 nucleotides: TGTGCCAGCAGCTTAGAACACCCTTGGACTAGCGGGGGGGGTTTTCTCGATGAGCAGTTCTTC.

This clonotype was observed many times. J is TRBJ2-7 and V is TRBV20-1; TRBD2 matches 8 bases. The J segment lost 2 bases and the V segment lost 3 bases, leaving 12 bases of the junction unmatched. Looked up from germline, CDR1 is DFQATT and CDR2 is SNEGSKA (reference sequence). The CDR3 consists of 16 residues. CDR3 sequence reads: CSASGGLAGPTYEQYF. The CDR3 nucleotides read TGCAGTGCTAGCGGGGGGCTAGCGGGTCCGACCTACGAGCAGTACTTC.